The 13 T cell receptor beta chains reported below all come from one sample, sequenced in a study of cytomegalovirus exposure and HLA in healthy donors (dated by TCRdb to about 2017). The method was the immunoSEQ multiplex PCR assay. The multiplex PCR relied on a mix of 60 forward primers for TCR Vbeta segments and 13 reverse primers for TCR Jbeta segments. TCRdb stores this immuneACCESS table with in-frame sequences only. Part of the clones is absent; in the studies checked, under half of the shortfall reflects unresolved V genes, and no reason is known for the rest. The sample's table lists a count of some 23,000 clones. The biggest ten clones account for around 17% of the sample. Sequencing used PBMCs. The source of these receptors is a male donor in good health and CMV-seropositive.

This chain connects TRBV28 to TRBJ1-2; D is undetermined. The CDR3 loop spans 13 amino acids. In germline, CDR1 is MDHEN, CDR2 SYDVKM. The V gene lost 7 bases and the J gene lost 5 bases, with 14 bases spanning the gap. The DNA for the CDR3 is TGTGCCAGCATCCCCTCAGGAGGGTATGGCTACACCTTC. Translation gives CASIPSGGYGYTF.

This rearrangement joins TRBV4-1 to TRBJ1-6; the match to TRBD1 covers 8 bases. From germline, CDR1 is MGHRA and CDR2 YSYEKL. With V trimmed by 1 base and J by 7 bases, 3 bases remained unmatched. The CDR3 contains 15 residues. CDR3 region: CASSQAGGENSPLHF. The CDR3 bases are TGCGCCAGCAGCCAAGCAGGGGGCGAGAATTCACCCCTCCACTTT.

The chain links TRBV27 to TRBJ1-2; TRBD1 agrees at 9 bases. The CDR3 spans 14 residues. Trimming took 7 bases from V and 2 from J; bases not matched to a gene: 5. Germline CDR1 is MNHEY and CDR2 is SMNVEV (reference sequence). The CDR3 is CASTPGQGNYGYTF. Written as DNA, the CDR3 is TGTGCCAGCACCCCTGGACAGGGGAACTATGGCTACACCTTC.

The chain carries TRBV27 and TRBJ2-7; 8 bases align to TRBD2. The CDR3 runs 15 residues. Trimming took 6 bases from V and 3 from J; bases not matched to a gene: 10. The germline gives CDR1 MNHEY, CDR2 SMNVEV (reference sequence). CDR3 nucleotides: TGTGCCAGCAGATATGCGGGGGGTCCCCTCTACGAGCAGTACTTC. The encoded protein is CASRYAGGPLYEQYF.

The chain links TRBV18 to TRBJ1-4; 11 nucleotides align to TRBD1. Germline V gene sequence: CDR1 KGHSH, CDR2 LQKENI. The CDR3 contains 14 residues. Trimming took 3 bases from V and 7 from J; bases not matched to a gene: 1. CDR3 DNA: TGTGCCAGCTCACCGGACAGGGGGCGTGAAAAACTGTTTTTT. It specifies CASSPDRGREKLFF.

The rearrangement uses TRBV30 and TRBJ2-1; TRBD1 matches 8 bases. The CDR3 consists of 14 residues. Trimming cost V 5 bases and J 2 bases; bases outside gene matches: 5. Germline assignment: CDR1 GTSNPN and CDR2 SVGIG (reference sequence). The CDR3 DNA sequence: TGTGCCTGGGTGGGGGACAGGACCTACAATGAGCAGTTCTTC. It codes for CAWVGDRTYNEQFF.

The chain carries TRBV18 and TRBJ2-7; possibly TRBD2 for D (6 bases). Germline CDR1 KGHSH, CDR2 LQKENI. This CDR3 is 14 amino acids long. The V and J ends lost 4 bases and 12 bases respectively, with 22 bases between them. CDR3 in DNA: TGTGCCAGCTCACAGGGTTCCGGGTCGGGGGACCTGTACTTC. Translating gives CASSQGSGSGDLYF.

The chain employs TRBV5-1 and TRBJ2-7; 10 bases map to TRBD1. This CDR3 has 17 residues. CDR1 and CDR2 (germline): SGHRS, YFSETQ. V trimming: 3 bases; J trimming: 2 bases; junction bases outside the gene matches: 11. This chain's CDR3 is CASSSRTGGTSAYEQYF. CDR3 DNA sequence: TGCGCCAGCAGCTCCCGGACAGGGGGAACGAGCGCCTACGAGCAGTACTTC.

The V gene is TRBV11-3, the J gene TRBJ2-2; TRBD2 agrees at 8 bases. The CDR3 totals 15 residues. Trimming took 5 bases from V and 0 from J; bases not matched to a gene: 2. Germline CDR1 reads SGHNT; CDR2 reads YENEEA. CDR3 coding DNA: TGTGCCAGCAGCCATAGCGGGGCGAACACCGGGGAGCTGTTTTTT. It specifies CASSHSGANTGELFF.

The J gene is TRBJ2-3, the V gene TRBV5-1, with D possibly matching TRBD2 (6 bases). Deletions cut 1 base from V and 1 base from J, with 10 bases between. CDR3 length equals 15 residues. The germline V gene has CDR1 SGHRS and CDR2 YFSETQ. CDR3 region: CASSLITGGTDTQYF. The CDR3 DNA follows: TGCGCCAGCAGCTTGATAACGGGGGGCACAGATACGCAGTATTTT.

V gene TRBV25-1 combines with J gene TRBJ1-1; D is perhaps TRBD1 (5 bases). This CDR3 has 17 residues. CDR1 and CDR2 from the germline V gene are MGHDK and SYGVNS. V dropped 5 bases and J dropped 4 bases, with 23 bases sitting between them. CDR3 nucleotides: TGTGCCAGCAGTAACTCCGGGGGGAGGCGGGGGAGCACTGAAGCTTTCTTT. Translated, it gives CASSNSGGRRGSTEAFF.

J is TRBJ2-3 and V is TRBV27, with D possibly matching TRBD1 (5 bases). Germline V gene lookup returns CDR1 MNHEY and CDR2 SMNVEV (reference sequence). V lost 0 bases to trimming and J lost 5 bases, with 9 bases between them. The CDR3 is made up of 14 amino acids. In nucleotides, the CDR3 is TGTGCCAGCAGTTTATCAGGGGATGGAGATACGCAGTATTTT. This encodes CASSLSGDGDTQYF.

The V call is TRBV18, the J call TRBJ2-7; TRBD1 matches 7 bases. The V gene's germline CDR1 is KGHSH and CDR2 LQKENI. V was clipped by 3 bases and J by 3 bases; unmatched bases: 11. The CDR3 totals 16 residues. CDR3 coding DNA: TGTGCCAGCTCACCTGCATTTGGACAGGATGGCTACGAGCAGTACTTC. This codes for CASSPAFGQDGYEQYF.